This entry lists 22 T cell receptor beta chains sequenced from one sample in a study of blood T cell repertoires in COVID-19. Repertoires were generated with immunoSEQ multiplex PCR, while TCRdb's copy carries only in-frame clones and drops some. The sample shows fewer than 200,000 clones, approximately 82% of them seen only once. Source material: PBMCs or T cells enriched from blood (not recorded which). These TCRs come from a woman aged 50 to 60 who had recovered from COVID-19.

The chain couples TRBV3-1 (or the pseudogene TRBV3-2) to TRBJ1-1; perhaps TRBD1 as D (6 bases). Trimming took 4 bases from V and 9 from J, leaving 15 bases between them. Germline V gene data show CDR1 as LGHDT and CDR2 as YNNKEL (reference sequence). There are 13 residues in the CDR3. The DNA for the CDR3 is TGTGCCAGCAGCCCCCCAGGGGCCTTCAAAGCTTTCTTT. It yields the protein CASSPPGAFKAFF.

This rearrangement joins TRBV27 to TRBJ1-2; 7 bases agree with TRBD1. Trimming cost V 7 bases and J 5 bases; bases outside gene matches: 7. Germline CDR1 MNHEY, CDR2 SMNVEV (reference sequence). The CDR3 length is 13 residues. Here the CDR3 reads CASKRDRTYGYTF. The CDR3 nucleotides read TGTGCCAGCAAAAGGGACAGAACTTATGGCTACACCTTC.

This clone was picked up a small number of times. The chain recombines TRBV7-9 with TRBJ1-1; possible D gene TRBD1, 6 bases. Germline V lookup: CDR1 SEHNR, CDR2 FQNEAQ (reference sequence). Trimming took 8 bases from V and 2 from J, leaving 15 bases between them. The CDR3 is 14 residues long. CDR3 loop: CASYNRQDNTEAFF. For the CDR3, the DNA is TGTGCCAGCTACAATCGACAGGACAACACTGAAGCTTTCTTT.

The CDR3 reads CATSDKNWNEQFF. The CDR3 coding sequence is TGTGCCACCAGTGATAAGAACTGGAATGAGCAGTTCTTC. The chain couples TRBV24-1 to TRBJ2-1; D gene ambiguous. The CDR3 spans 13 residues. Germline CDR1 and CDR2: KGHDR and SFDVKD. The V and J ends lost 3 bases and 7 bases respectively, with 9 bases between them.

The chain recombines TRBV12-3 or TRBV12-4 with TRBJ1-4; D gene uncertain. This CDR3 region has 13 residues. The V gene lost 3 bases and the J gene lost 8 bases, with 10 bases spanning the gap. The CDR3 protein is CASSFWGGEKLFF. DNA for the CDR3: TGTGCCAGCAGTTTCTGGGGAGGCGAAAAACTGTTTTTT.

This clone turned up a few times. This chain joins TRBV7-2 and TRBJ2-5; 8 bases are shared with TRBD2. Germline V gene data show CDR1 as SGHTA and CDR2 as FQGNSA. V lost 6 bases and J lost 2; bases outside the gene matches: 5. The CDR3 covers 14 residues. The CDR3 sequence is CASRKAGAQETQYF. The CDR3 coding sequence is TGTGCCAGCAGAAAAGCGGGGGCACAAGAGACCCAGTACTTC.

The chain has TRBV6-5 and TRBJ1-1, with 8 bases fitting TRBD1. The length of the CDR3 is 15 residues. The germline gives CDR1 MNHEY, CDR2 SVGAGI. J gave up 0 bases and V 6 bases, and 6 bases lay outside the gene matches. This CDR3 is CASRAGQGVNTEAFF. The DNA of the CDR3 is TGTGCCAGCAGAGCCGGACAGGGTGTGAACACTGAAGCTTTCTTT.

This clone was detected only a few times. This chain connects TRBV27 to TRBJ2-1; D possibly corresponds to TRBD2 (5 bases). The ends were cut back, 6 bases at V and 8 bases at J, with 14 bases in the middle. In germline, CDR1 is MNHEY, CDR2 SMNVEV (reference sequence). The CDR3 covers 13 residues. The CDR3 nucleotides read TGTGCCAGCAGGCCGGGGTGGGAATATGAGCAGTTCTTC. Protein sequence: CASRPGWEYEQFF.

This clone has just a few counts. The V call is TRBV6-5, the J call TRBJ2-3, with 8 bases identical to TRBD2. This CDR3 comprises 14 residues. The ends lost 2 bases at V and 4 bases at J; junction bases unmatched: 2. Germline V lookup: CDR1 MNHEY, CDR2 SVGAGI. CDR3 region: CASSYTGGPDTQYF. The CDR3 DNA sequence: TGTGCCAGCAGTTACACGGGAGGGCCAGATACGCAGTATTTT.

The chain joins TRBV28 to TRBJ1-5; D is unclear. Germline loops: CDR1 MDHEN, CDR2 SYDVKM. V was trimmed by 5 bases and J by 9 bases, leaving 17 bases between them. This CDR3 is built from 14 residues. This chain's CDR3 is CASSTEGGFRPQHF. Written as DNA, the CDR3 is TGTGCCAGCAGTACCGAGGGAGGGTTTCGGCCCCAGCATTTT.

The chain combines TRBV7-9 with TRBJ2-6; D may be TRBD2 (7 bases). Germline assignment: CDR1 SEHNR and CDR2 FQNEAQ (reference sequence). This CDR3 has 15 amino acids. V was pared by 4 bases and J by 2 bases, with 9 bases between. The CDR3 loop is CASSWEGAGANVLTF. CDR3 in DNA: TGTGCCAGCAGCTGGGAGGGGGCTGGGGCCAACGTCCTGACTTTC.

The chain recombines TRBV27 with TRBJ2-5; D unresolved. The CDR3 has 14 amino acids. The V and J ends lost 5 bases and 2 bases respectively, with 12 bases between them. Germline CDR1 and CDR2: MNHEY and SMNVEV (reference sequence). The DNA of the CDR3 is TGTGCCAGCAGTAAAGGCGGCAGTCAAGAGACCCAGTACTTC. It specifies CASSKGGSQETQYF.

This clone has only a few counts. The chain joins TRBV18 to TRBJ1-1; 7 bases align to TRBD1. The CDR3 length is 13 residues. Per germline, CDR1 KGHSH and CDR2 LQKENI. After removal of 4 bases from V and 3 bases from J, the junction contained 2 bases not matched to a gene. In DNA form, the CDR3 reads TGTGCCAGCTCACGACAGGGAGACACTGAAGCTTTCTTT. As protein: CASSRQGDTEAFF.

CDR3 protein: CASSFWGRGNPTAFF. DNA of the CDR3: TGTGCCAGCAGCTTTTGGGGAAGGGGAAACCCAACGGCTTTCTTT. The chain has TRBV11-3 and TRBJ1-1; D perhaps matches TRBD1 (5 bases). The CDR3 totals 15 residues. Looked up from germline, CDR1 is SGHNT and CDR2 is YENEEA. V lost 3 bases, J lost 11 bases, and 22 bases lay in between.

This chain links TRBV19 with TRBJ1-1, with TRBD1 identical over 7 bases. The ends lost 3 bases at V and 4 bases at J; junction bases unmatched: 8. The CDR3 runs to 15 residues. Germline CDR1 LNHDA, CDR2 SQIVND (reference sequence). As DNA, the CDR3 is TGTGCCAGTAGTATGGATGACAGGGTCCCCACTGAAGCTTTCTTT. Its translation is CASSMDDRVPTEAFF.

V and J are TRBV29-1 and TRBJ1-2; D is perhaps TRBD1 (5 bases). Trimming pared 4 bases from V and 7 bases from J, leaving 13 bases between. Germline-derived CDR1 and CDR2 are SQVTM and ANQGSEA. This CDR3 region has 12 residues. CDR3 DNA sequence: TGCAGCGTTGTGACGGGCCAGGGTGGCTACACCTTC. Translation gives CSVVTGQGGYTF.

The rearrangement links TRBV7-9 to TRBJ2-3; 8 bases are shared with TRBD1. CDR3 size: 17 residues. Germline V lookup: CDR1 SEHNR, CDR2 FQNEAQ (reference sequence). Losses at the gene ends were 4 bases for V and 6 bases for J; bases not matched to a gene: 15. The CDR3 loop reads CASSSQTGQDLRDTQYF. The CDR3 nucleotides are TGTGCCAGCAGCTCACAAACGGGACAGGACCTAAGGGATACGCAGTATTTT.

This clone was counted only a few times. The V gene is TRBV4-1, the J gene TRBJ2-2, with TRBD2 matching 12 bases. The junction had 12 bases not matched to a gene; V was cut back by 1 base and J by 6 bases. Per the germline V gene, CDR1 is MGHRA and CDR2 is YSYEKL. The CDR3 spans 19 residues. CDR3 sequence (DNA): TGCGCCAGCAGCCAAGGGCGACTAGCGGGGGTTGGTGGCGCCGGGGAGCTGTTTTTT. Its protein product is CASSQGRLAGVGGAGELFF.

This clone was counted at least ten times. J is TRBJ1-2 and V is TRBV4-1; perhaps TRBD1 as D (5 bases). Deletions cut 1 base from V and 4 bases from J, with 13 bases between. There are 15 residues in the CDR3. Germline assignment: CDR1 MGHRA and CDR2 YSYEKL. The CDR3 DNA reads as TGCGCCAGCAGCCAAGCGGCAGGGTTGTCCTATGGCTACACCTTC. Translating gives CASSQAAGLSYGYTF.

This clone occurred a few times. The rearrangement links TRBV7-9 to TRBJ1-3; no clear D. In germline, CDR1 is SEHNR, CDR2 FQNEAQ (reference sequence). CDR3 length equals 17 residues. V was pared by 1 base and J by 9 bases, with 22 bases between. The CDR3 nucleotides are TGTGCCAGCAGCTTAGGAGGTCAGAGTTCGGTCTTGAGCACCATATATTTT. Protein: CASSLGGQSSVLSTIYF.

The rearrangement joins TRBV2 to TRBJ1-5; TRBD1 agrees at 7 bases. The CDR3 sequence is 14 residues long. V trimming: 6 bases; J trimming: 7 bases; junction bases outside the gene matches: 9. In germline, CDR1 is SNHLY, CDR2 FYNNEI. The CDR3 coding sequence is TGTGCCAGCAGGACAGGGTACTCCGGACAGCCCCAGCATTTT. Translated: CASRTGYSGQPQHF.

V is TRBV2 and J is TRBJ1-2; 8 bases match TRBD1. The CDR3 covers 13 residues. Germline V lookup: CDR1 SNHLY, CDR2 FYNNEI. CDR3 coding DNA: TGTGCGTGGGGGCCAGGGGGCTATCGGGGCTACACCTTC. This gives the protein CAWGPGGYRGYTF.